The clone carrying this TCR beta chain was seen a handful of times. Antigen: not known. These data are taken from a study of Graves' ophthalmopathy and Graves' hyperthyroidism. Findings of the study overall: The majority of expanded thyroid clonotypes above 0.001 frequency also occurred in blood. The model forecast ophthalmopathy progression, reaching roughly 71% sensitivity and about 75% specificity.

RNA transcripts yielded amplified TCR beta CDR3 regions. Second-round multiplex PCR followed a first-round RT-PCR using HTBI primers. Each CDR3 protein gets one entry after TCRdb re-called the multiplex PCR reads with MiXCR. The profile shows hundreds of thousands of distinct CDR3 sequences, approximately 21% of them singletons. After removal of 0 bases from V and 8 bases from J, the junction contained 12 bases not matched to a gene. The length of the CDR3 is 15 residues. Germline values: CDR1 GTSNPN, CDR2 SVGIG (reference sequence). Ophthalmopathy absent within 18 months of follow-up marked hyperthyroidism as stable. Establishment of the diagnosis relied upon clinical symptoms, serum thyroxine, TRAb, thyroid ultrasound and orbital computed tomography.

Material: peripheral blood. This clonotype was obtained from a young woman with stable Graves' hyperthyroidism. Some clones in this sample may be carry-over from other donors' samples. This chain links TRBV30 with TRBJ1-2; 7 nucleotides align to TRBD1. The CDR3 nucleotides read TGTGCCTGGAGTGTACGTAGGGCAGGGGGACGCGGCTACACCTTC. Its translation: CAWSVRRAGGRGYTF.